Listed below are T cell receptor beta chains from one sample, sequenced in a study of CD8 T cells in ankylosing spondylitis. TCRdb fed the 5' RACE reads into MiXCR, producing one record per CDR3 protein. The sample holds about 25,000 distinct CDR3 sequences; 2.5% to 3% are singletons and the top ten take about 7.8%. The material sequenced was blood, either unsorted or a sorted T cell fraction (not recorded which). Receptor source: a female donor with ankylosing spondylitis or in good health (not recorded which). Each CDR3 is given with its conserved first and last residue. D genes are given only for firm matches. Expanded clones are given a class, and other clones once, few, many or no size at all.

J | size | V | D | DNA | CDR3
TRBJ2-3 | - | TRBV9 | TRBD1 | TGTGCCAGCAGCGTAGCGAGGGGGACAGGGCTAAGCACAGATACGCAGTATTTT | CASSVARGTGLSTDTQYF
TRBJ1-6 | - | TRBV9 | TRBD1 | TGTGCCAGCAGCCCCCGGGCGGGGACAGGGAATAATTCACCCCTCCACTTT | CASSPRAGTGNNSPLHF
TRBJ2-2 | medium-sized | TRBV9 | - | TGTGCCAGCAGCCTGACTCAGAACACCGGGGAGCTGTTTTTT | CASSLTQNTGELFF
TRBJ2-5 | many | TRBV9 | TRBD2 | TGTGCCAGCAGCGTAGCCCCCGGTAGCGGGAGGGCCGGAGATACCCAGTACTTC | CASSVAPGSGRAGDTQYF
TRBJ2-6 | many | TRBV9 | - | TGTGCCAGCAGCTTAAGGGGATCTGGGGCCAACGTCCTGACTTTC | CASSLRGSGANVLTF
TRBJ2-1 | many | TRBV9 | - | TGTGCCAGCAGCGTACGGTTGGACAATGAGCAGTTCTTC | CASSVRLDNEQFF
TRBJ2-1 | many | TRBV9 | - | TGTGCCAGCAGCGTAGGATTTTCGGGGGCAAACAATGAGCAGTTCTTC | CASSVGFSGANNEQFF
TRBJ1-5 | many | TRBV9 | TRBD1 | TGTGCCAGCAGCCCGGGACAGATTAATCAGCCCCAGCATTTT | CASSPGQINQPQHF
TRBJ2-2 | - | TRBV9 | - | TGTGCCAGCAGCCCGGGGGGAGGGGGCAGCACCGGGGAGCTGTTTTTT | CASSPGGGGSTGELFF
TRBJ2-6 | few | TRBV9 | TRBD2 | TGTGCCAGCAGCGTATCGGGAGGGGCCACCGGGGCCAACGTCCTGACTTTC | CASSVSGGATGANVLTF
TRBJ1-2 | - | TRBV9 | - | TGTGCCAGCAGCGTAGGATATAGTACCTTAGCTAACTATGGCTACACCTTC | CASSVGYSTLANYGYTF
TRBJ2-7 | many | TRBV9 | - | TGTGCCAGCAGCGTAGGATTTAGCACGTACTACGAGCAGTACTTC | CASSVGFSTYYEQYF
TRBJ2-3 | many | TRBV9 | TRBD2 | TGTGCCAGCAGCGTAGGTTATAGCGGGAGGACAGATACGCAGTATTTT | CASSVGYSGRTDTQYF
TRBJ1-1 | many | TRBV9 | TRBD1 | TGTGCCAGCAGCCCTTACAGGGGTGTGACTGAAGCTTTCTTT | CASSPYRGVTEAFF
TRBJ1-2 | many | TRBV9 | TRBD1 | TGTGCCAGCAGCGTAGCGACAGGGGGCAGCTATGGCTACACCTTC | CASSVATGGSYGYTF
TRBJ1-2 | many | TRBV9 | TRBD1 | TGTGCCAGCAGCGTAGGGGCACCCGGGACAGGGAGCGGCTACACCTTC | CASSVGAPGTGSGYTF
TRBJ2-3 | many | TRBV28 | - | TGTGCCAGCAGTTTCGAGTCCCTGGGGAGGAGGGGGACAGATACGCAGTATTTT | CASSFESLGRRGTDTQYF
TRBJ1-1 | many | TRBV7-7 | - | TGTGCCAGCAGCTTAGTTCGACAGGAAGCTTTCTTT | CASSLVRQEAFF
TRBJ1-4 | many | TRBV9 | TRBD1 | TGTGCCAGCAGCGTCGCACAGGGGGCATTAGGTGAAAAACTGTTTTTT | CASSVAQGALGEKLFF
TRBJ2-2 | many | TRBV9 | - | TGTGCCAGCAGCGTAGGGGAGAACACCGGGGAGCTGTTTTTT | CASSVGENTGELFF
TRBJ2-1 | many | TRBV9 | TRBD1 | TGTGCCAGCAGCCCCCGACAGGGCCATGAGCAGTTCTTC | CASSPRQGHEQFF
TRBJ2-7 | many | TRBV9 | TRBD2 | TGTGCCAGCAGCGCCGAGTCCAGCGGGAGCTTTGTAGGGACCTACGAGCAGTACTTC | CASSAESSGSFVGTYEQYF
TRBJ1-2 | - | TRBV9 | - | TGTGCCAGCAGCGTAGCGGGGGGCGCGGTCAGTGCCTATGGCTACACCTTC | CASSVAGGAVSAYGYTF
TRBJ2-1 | many | TRBV9 | - | TGTGCCAGCAGTGATCAGGAGTGGTACAATGAGCAGTTCTTC | CASSDQEWYNEQFF
TRBJ2-2 | many | TRBV9 | - | TGTGCCAGCAGCCCAAGACAGGAGACGAACACCGGGGAGCTGTTTTTT | CASSPRQETNTGELFF
TRBJ2-1 | many | TRBV9 | - | TGTGCCAGCAGCAAAAGAGGTATCGGGCAGGGGAGTACTGAGCAGTTCTTC | CASSKRGIGQGSTEQFF
TRBJ2-3 | many | TRBV9 | - | TGTGCCAGCAGCGTTATAGGACTAATGACAGATACGCAGTATTTT | CASSVIGLMTDTQYF
TRBJ1-1 | many | TRBV9 | TRBD1 | TGTGCCAGCAGCAGACAGGGAGGGAACACTGAAGCTTTCTTT | CASSRQGGNTEAFF
TRBJ2-3 | many | TRBV9 | - | TGTGCCAGCAGCGTACTAGGGGGCACAGATACGCAGTATTTT | CASSVLGGTDTQYF
TRBJ2-5 | many | TRBV9 | - | TGTGCCAGCAGCGTCTCCGGACTACCTAAAGAGACCCAGTACTTC | CASSVSGLPKETQYF
TRBJ2-3 | many | TRBV9 | - | TGTGCCAGCAGCGTAGCGGGGCCACCGGATACGCAGTATTTT | CASSVAGPPDTQYF
TRBJ2-1 | many | TRBV9 | TRBD2 | TGTGCCAGCAGCGTAGCAGAGCGGGGGGGCGGGAGTGAGCAGTTCTTC | CASSVAERGGGSEQFF
TRBJ2-3 | many | TRBV9 | TRBD2 | TGTGCCAGCTGTTTTGGTGCGGGAGCTTACACAGATACGCAGTATTTT | CASCFGAGAYTDTQYF
TRBJ2-5 | many | TRBV9 | - | TGTGCCAGCAGCGTAGCTCCAGGGGAGGCAGAGACCCAGTACTTC | CASSVAPGEAETQYF
TRBJ1-1 | many | TRBV9 | TRBD1 | TGTGCCAGCAGCGGGCAGGGGGCCCGGGGCACTGAAGCTTTCTTT | CASSGQGARGTEAFF
TRBJ1-4 | few | TRBV9 | - | TGTGCCAGCACCAGGACAGCATATAATGAAAAACTGTTTTTT | CASTRTAYNEKLFF
TRBJ2-4 | many | TRBV9 | - | TGTGCCAGCAGCGTAGAGGCAGGGGGGGACCTTCAGTACTTC | CASSVEAGGDLQYF
TRBJ1-2 | - | TRBV9 | TRBD1 | TGTGCCAGCAGCGCCAATACCCCCGCGACAGGGAATCGCTATGGCTACACCTTC | CASSANTPATGNRYGYTF
TRBJ1-4 | many | TRBV6-4 | - | TGTGCCAGCAGAGCCGGGGGTGTTACAACTAATGAAAAACTGTTTTTT | CASRAGGVTTNEKLFF
TRBJ1-1 | many | TRBV9 | - | TGTGCCAGCAGCGTACGGGCACAAAAAGCTGAAGCTTTCTTT | CASSVRAQKAEAFF
TRBJ2-5 | many | TRBV9 | TRBD2 | TGTGCCAGCAGCTCGAGAACGGGAGGTGGCCTTTATGAGACCCAGTACTTC | CASSSRTGGGLYETQYF
TRBJ2-1 | many | TRBV9 | - | TGTGCCAGCAGCGTAGCCCCGGGACAAAACAATGAGCAGTTCTTC | CASSVAPGQNNEQFF
TRBJ2-1 | many | TRBV9 | TRBD2 | TGTGCCAGCAGCGTAGGGGCCGGGACTACTTACAATGAGCAGTTCTTC | CASSVGAGTTYNEQFF
TRBJ2-5 | many | TRBV9 | - | TGTGCCAGCAGCGGCTGGGGGGTCCAAGAGACCCAGTACTTC | CASSGWGVQETQYF
TRBJ2-1 | many | TRBV9 | TRBD1 | TGTGCCAGCAGCGTACCATTGACAGGGGGAGGGTACAATGAGCAGTTCTTC | CASSVPLTGGGYNEQFF
TRBJ1-1 | few | TRBV9 | TRBD1 | TGTGCCAGCAGCCCACGGGACAGGGGAGCCACTGAAGCTTTCTTT | CASSPRDRGATEAFF
TRBJ2-3 | many | TRBV9 | - | TGTGCCAGCAGCGTAAGTTCAGCCGTTAAGAAAATCCCGAGAAGCACAGATACGCAGTATTTT | CASSVSSAVKKIPRSTDTQYF
TRBJ2-2 | many | TRBV9 | - | TGTGCCAGCAGCGTAGCCCCCAAAAACGCCGGGGAGCTGTTTTTT | CASSVAPKNAGELFF
TRBJ2-1 | many | TRBV9 | - | TGTGCCAGCAGCAAGCGGAGCTCCTACAATGAGCAGTTCTTC | CASSKRSSYNEQFF
TRBJ2-7 | many | TRBV9 | - | TGTGCCAGCAGCTCCTTAGGGACACCAAACTACGAGCAGTACTTC | CASSSLGTPNYEQYF
TRBJ2-1 | many | TRBV9 | - | TGTGCCAGCAGCAAGAGAAGTCTTTTTGGGAGTGAGCAGTTCTTC | CASSKRSLFGSEQFF
TRBJ2-2 | many | TRBV9 | - | TGTGCCAGCAGCGTCCCGAACACCGGGGAGCTGTTTTTT | CASSVPNTGELFF
TRBJ2-1 | many | TRBV9 | - | TGTGCCAGCAGCCCCACCTTGAGGGGATACAATGAGCAGTTCTTC | CASSPTLRGYNEQFF
TRBJ2-7 | many | TRBV9 | TRBD2 | TGTGCCAGCAGCGCAACTAGCGGGGGGTTCTCCTACGAGCAGTACTTC | CASSATSGGFSYEQYF